This T cell receptor beta chain was recorded in a study of blood T cells in healthy people across ages. On the study more broadly: Template switching captured about one barcoded beta molecule per two T cells. Overall study findings and caveats: Observed TCR beta diversity per million T cells went down as age went up. This fall followed a roughly linear course with age. Naive and antigen-experienced cells could not be conclusively compared, given unsorted PBMCs.

Isolation yielded PBMCs, at least 7 million per sample, in every case. A sample-barcoded 5' primer and a J-beta primer mix were used in a second PCR of roughly 6 to 11 cycles. One entry per CDR3 protein results from TCRdb running MiXCR on the 5' RACE reads. The sample has 550,000 to 800,000 distinct CDR3 sequences, about 32% seen once. About this clonotype itself: What it binds is unknown.

Germline V lookup: CDR1 SGHRS, CDR2 YFSETQ. The J segment lost 6 bases and the V segment lost 4 bases, leaving 4 bases of the junction unmatched. There are 14 residues in the CDR3. The clonotype was recovered from a woman older than 75 in good health. Material for sequencing was blood. V gene TRBV5-1 combines with J gene TRBJ2-2; TRBD1 matches at 9 bases. The CDR3 reads CASSTGQGSGELFF. The CDR3, as DNA: TGCGCCAGCAGCACCGGACAGGGGTCCGGGGAGCTGTTTTTT.